This T cell receptor beta chain was observed in a study of cytotoxic CD8 clonotypes in ibrutinib-treated CLL. Across the whole study: Patients: 11 relapsed/refractory, about 14 treatment-naive, roughly 17 IGHV unmutated. General study results and limits: Circulating CD8+ T-cell counts were tracked by baseline clonality, which exceeded that of age-matched healthy donors.

Concerning this clone: The antigen is undetermined.

Targeted sequencing depth ranged from 1 in 200,000 to 1 in 1 million T cells. Produced via immunoSEQ multiplex PCR; TCRdb's table is partial and in-frame only. This sample has 70,000 to 80,000 clones, with roughly 85% found just once. The CDR3 has 15 residues. V was cut by 0 bases and J by 7 bases, with 16 bases left in between. The germline V gene has CDR1 MNHEY and CDR2 SVGAGI. Sequencing was performed on PBMCs, taken after 24 months of ibrutinib treatment. The rearrangement uses TRBV6-5 and TRBJ2-7; D possibly corresponds to TRBD1 (7 bases). The TCR originated in a human donor with chronic lymphocytic leukemia. CDR3 loop: CASSYSRTGAGEQYF. CDR3 nucleotide sequence: TGTGCCAGCAGTTACTCGAGGACAGGAGCGGGTGAGCAGTACTTC.